The clone carrying this T cell receptor (beta chain) was found many times. Original methodology: Estimates of nucleated cell counts were drawn from the amplification of reference gene primers. Assay used: immunoSEQ multiplex PCR; TCRdb lists only in-frame clones, some missing. V and J calls and clone size are given by that table; D and trimming were obtained from the DNA. The sample includes more than 85,000 clones, about four fifths seen only once; the top ten take 4% to 5.5%. The data stem from a study of blood T cell repertoires in COVID-19. The source is a human donor in a cohort sampled during active COVID-19. The specimen was peripheral blood.

CDR3 DNA: TGTGCCAGCTCACCCATAGAGATTCAGGGGACTACGTATGGCTACACCTTC. Amino acids: CASSPIEIQGTTYGYTF. The J gene is TRBJ1-2, the V gene TRBV18, with D maybe TRBD1 (6 bases). Trimming left V 3 bases short and J 5 bases short, with 22 bases between. The CDR3 is 17 amino acids. Germline loops: CDR1 KGHSH, CDR2 LQKENI.